This is a list of T cell receptor beta chains from one sample in a study of cytomegalovirus exposure and HLA in healthy donors. Method: immunoSEQ multiplex PCR; TCRdb's copy keeps in-frame clones and lacks some. The table for this sample gives 130,000 to 150,000 clones. The material sequenced was PBMCs. All receptors derive from a man between 35 and 55 years old in good health and CMV-seronegative. CDR3s include the opening cysteine and the closing phenylalanine or tryptophan. The D gene is left open where the match is weak.

d_call j_call v_call cdr3_nt cdr3_aa
TRBD1 TRBJ2-2 TRBV19 TGTGCCAGCAGGGGGACAGAGAAGTTCACCGGGGAGCTGTTTTTT CASRGTEKFTGELFF
TRBD2 TRBJ2-5 TRBV6-5 TGTGCCAGCCGGACTAGCGGGGGGAACCAAGAGACCCAGTACTTC CASRTSGGNQETQYF
NA TRBJ2-3 TRBV19 TGTGCCAGCCAACAAAGTAGGAGCGATACGCAGTATTTT CASQQSRSDTQYF
NA TRBJ1-4 TRBV9 TGTGCCAGCAGCGAAAACGACAGGCTGGCTAATGAAAAACTGTTTTTT CASSENDRLANEKLFF
TRBD1 TRBJ2-7 TRBV18 TGTGCCAGCTCTCGGGGTTCCGGGACAGCTGAATCCTACGAGCAGTACTTC CASSRGSGTAESYEQYF
NA TRBJ1-2 TRBV5-6 TGTGCCAGCAGCTTCGGGACACGACATGGCTACACCTTC CASSFGTRHGYTF
TRBD2 TRBJ2-5 TRBV10-3 TGTGCCGTTCGGGGTATAGCGGGGCCTCTTCAAGAGACCCAGTACTTC CAVRGIAGPLQETQYF
NA TRBJ1-4 TRBV7-7 TGTGCCAGCAGTTTCCTCCCGTTCCGGGGGGCGACCGAAAAACTGTTTTTT CASSFLPFRGATEKLFF
NA TRBJ2-3 TRBV6-7 TGTGCCAGCAGTTTGAAACCCAGGGGTGCCCCAACTAGCACAGATACGCAGTATTTT CASSLKPRGAPTSTDTQYF
NA TRBJ2-1 TRBV5-1 TGCGCCAGCAGCTCAGGGACCTACAATGAGCAGTTCTTC CASSSGTYNEQFF
NA TRBJ1-1 TRBV4-3 TGCGCCAGCAGCCAAGAGGACAGAAACACTGAAGCTTTCTTT CASSQEDRNTEAFF
NA TRBJ2-1 TRBV29-1 TGCAGCGCCGAGTCTAGCTCCTACAATGAGCAGTTCTTC CSAESSSYNEQFF
NA TRBJ1-1 TRBV19 TGTGCCAGTAAAAAAGGGGCAGGGGACACTGAAGCTTTCTTT CASKKGAGDTEAFF
TRBD1 TRBJ1-2 TRBV7-9 TGTGCCAGCAGCCCCAGACAGGGTAACTATGGCTACACCTTC CASSPRQGNYGYTF
TRBD1 TRBJ2-1 TRBV4-1 TGCGCCAGCAGCCTTCGGGGGACAGGCTCCTACAATGAGCAGTTCTTC CASSLRGTGSYNEQFF
NA TRBJ2-3 TRBV2 TGTGCCAGCAGTGGACAGAATACGCAGTATTTT CASSGQNTQYF
NA TRBJ1-2 TRBV7-9 TGTGCCAGCAGCTTAGACAGGGCGGTTGGCTACACCTTC CASSLDRAVGYTF
NA TRBJ2-1 TRBV27 TGTGCCAGCAGTTTATCGTTAGGAGTCTACAATGAGCAGTTCTTC CASSLSLGVYNEQFF
NA TRBJ1-5 TRBV28 TGTGCCAGCAGTTTATGGACATCAATTAGCAATCAGCCCCAGCATTTT CASSLWTSISNQPQHF
NA TRBJ1-5 TRBV5-6 TGTGCCAGCAGCTGGGGGAGGGTTGGCAGCAATCAGCCCCAGCATTTT CASSWGRVGSNQPQHF
TRBD2 TRBJ2-3 TRBV7-7 TGTGCCAGCAGCCCGGGACTAGCGGGAAGAGATACGCAGTATTTT CASSPGLAGRDTQYF
NA TRBJ2-4 TRBV4-1 TGCGCCAGCAGCCAAGGCGATGGGAGCATTCAGTACTTC CASSQGDGSIQYF
NA TRBJ1-1 TRBV20-1 TGCAGTGCTAGCGGGGACACTGAAGCTTTCTTT CSASGDTEAFF
NA TRBJ1-2 TRBV18 TGTGCCAGCTCACTACAAGGGGCGGACTATGGCTACACCTTC CASSLQGADYGYTF
NA TRBJ1-4 TRBV2 TGTGCCAGCAGTGAAATCGGTGAAAAACTGTTTTTT CASSEIGEKLFF
NA TRBJ2-1 TRBV11-2 TGTGCCAGCGGAGGGCTACTGTACAATGAGCAGTTCTTC CASGGLLYNEQFF
TRBD1 TRBJ1-1 TRBV4-1 TGCGCCAGCAGCCGGAGACAGGGCGCGAACACTGAAGCTTTCTTT CASSRRQGANTEAFF
NA TRBJ2-2 TRBV21-1 TGTGCCAGCAGCAAAGTCGGAGCAACCGGGGAGCTGTTTTTT CASSKVGATGELFF
NA TRBJ1-2 TRBV5-5 TGTGCCAGCAGCTTGGACGGGGACATTTGGAACCTTTATGGCTACACCTTC CASSLDGDIWNLYGYTF
NA TRBJ2-7 TRBV18 TGTGCCAGCTCACCCCGGCAGGGGTCATACGAGCAGTACTTC CASSPRQGSYEQYF
TRBD1 TRBJ2-7 TRBV28 TGTGCCAGCAGTTTCCCGGACAGGGGACCCTACGAGCAGTACTTC CASSFPDRGPYEQYF
TRBD1 TRBJ1-1 TRBV7-8 TGTGCCAGCAGCTACCGTACAGGGGGGGACACACCCGGCAGATTT CASSYRTGGDTPGRF
NA TRBJ1-1 TRBV11-2 TGTGCCAGCAGCTTGAGTAACACTGAAGCTTTCTTT CASSLSNTEAFF
TRBD1 TRBJ1-1 TRBV10-3 TGTGCCATCGGACAGGGGGCATCTGAAGCTTTCTTT CAIGQGASEAFF
TRBD1 TRBJ1-5 TRBV18 TGTGCCAGCTCAACGACCGGGACAGGATTCAATCAGCCCCAGCATTTT CASSTTGTGFNQPQHF
TRBD1 TRBJ2-2 TRBV27 TGTGCCAGCCGAACCCGGGACAGGGGGGAGCTGTTTTTT CASRTRDRGELFF
NA TRBJ1-5 TRBV4-2 TGTGCCAACAGCCAAGTGGGGGGGGTAGATCAGCCCCAGCATTTT CANSQVGGVDQPQHF
TRBD1 TRBJ1-4 TRBV10-3 TGTGCCATCAGTGCGGGGACAGGGGGGGAAGAAAAACTGTTTTTT CAISAGTGGEEKLFF
NA TRBJ1-4 TRBV11-2 TGTGCCAGCAGCTTACAGGGCTCCTTTAGGGAAAAACTGTTTTTT CASSLQGSFREKLFF